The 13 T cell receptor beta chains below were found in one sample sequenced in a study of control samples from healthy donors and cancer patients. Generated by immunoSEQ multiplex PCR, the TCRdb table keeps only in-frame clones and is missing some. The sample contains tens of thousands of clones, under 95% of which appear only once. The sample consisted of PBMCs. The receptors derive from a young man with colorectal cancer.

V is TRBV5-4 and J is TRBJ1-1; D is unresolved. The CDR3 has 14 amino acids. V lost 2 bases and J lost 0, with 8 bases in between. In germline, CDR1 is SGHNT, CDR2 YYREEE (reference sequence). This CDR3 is CASSFFSLNTEAFF. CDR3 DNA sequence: TGTGCCAGCAGCTTCTTCAGTCTGAACACTGAAGCTTTCTTT.

The CDR3 sequence is CASSVTGQGARFTDTQYF. The CDR3 DNA is TGTGCCAGCAGCGTAACAGGACAGGGGGCCCGATTCACAGATACGCAGTATTTT. This rearrangement joins TRBV9 to TRBJ2-3, with 11 bases aligning to TRBD1. V was pared by 1 base and J by 2 bases, with 9 bases of the junction left unmatched. Per the germline V gene, CDR1 is SGDLS and CDR2 is YYNGEE. The CDR3 covers 18 residues.

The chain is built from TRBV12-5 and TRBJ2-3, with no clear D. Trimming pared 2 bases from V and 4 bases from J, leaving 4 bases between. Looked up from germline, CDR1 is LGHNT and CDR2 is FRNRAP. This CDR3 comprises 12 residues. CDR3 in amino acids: CASGLNSDTQYF. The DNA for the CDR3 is TGTGCTAGTGGTTTGAACTCAGATACGCAGTATTTT.

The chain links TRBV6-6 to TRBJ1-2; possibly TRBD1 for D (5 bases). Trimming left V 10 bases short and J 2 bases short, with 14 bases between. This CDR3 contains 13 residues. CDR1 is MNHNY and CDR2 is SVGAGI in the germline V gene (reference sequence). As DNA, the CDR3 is TGTGCCACAACTCGGGGGTTGAACTATGGCTACACCTTC. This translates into CATTRGLNYGYTF.

The CDR3 spells CSVSGATNEKLFF. DNA for the CDR3: TGCAGCGTCTCAGGGGCGACTAATGAAAAACTGTTTTTT. The chain joins TRBV29-1 to TRBJ1-4; D may be TRBD1 (6 bases). CDR1 is SQVTM and CDR2 is ANQGSEA in the germline V gene. V was shortened by 6 bases and J by 2 bases, with 10 bases between the two germline ends. The CDR3 loop spans 13 amino acids.

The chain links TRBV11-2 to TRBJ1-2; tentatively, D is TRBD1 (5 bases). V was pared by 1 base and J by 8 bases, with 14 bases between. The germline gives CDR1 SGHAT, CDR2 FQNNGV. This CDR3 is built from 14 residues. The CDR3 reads CASSLGTHTGGYTF. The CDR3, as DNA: TGTGCCAGCAGCTTAGGGACCCATACAGGAGGCTACACCTTC.

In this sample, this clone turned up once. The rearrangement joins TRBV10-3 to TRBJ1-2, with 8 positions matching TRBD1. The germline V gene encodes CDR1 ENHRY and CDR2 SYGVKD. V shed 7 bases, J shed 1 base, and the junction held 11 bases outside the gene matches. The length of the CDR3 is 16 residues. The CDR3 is CAINTPGQGHNYGYTF. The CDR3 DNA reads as TGTGCCATCAACACTCCCGGACAGGGACATAACTATGGCTACACCTTC.

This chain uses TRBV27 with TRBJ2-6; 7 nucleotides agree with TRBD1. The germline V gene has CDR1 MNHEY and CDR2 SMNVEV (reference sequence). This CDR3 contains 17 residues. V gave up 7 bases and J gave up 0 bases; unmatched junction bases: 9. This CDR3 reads CASTSSGQVSGANVLTF. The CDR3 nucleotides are TGTGCCAGCACTTCCTCCGGACAGGTCTCTGGGGCCAACGTCCTGACTTTC.

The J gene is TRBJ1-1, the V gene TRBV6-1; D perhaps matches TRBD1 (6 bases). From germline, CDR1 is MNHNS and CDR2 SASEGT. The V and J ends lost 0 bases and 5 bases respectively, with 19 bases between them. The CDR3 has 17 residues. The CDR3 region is CASSEALNRDLFTEAFF. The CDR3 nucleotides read TGTGCCAGCAGTGAAGCGCTGAACAGGGACCTATTTACTGAAGCTTTCTTT.

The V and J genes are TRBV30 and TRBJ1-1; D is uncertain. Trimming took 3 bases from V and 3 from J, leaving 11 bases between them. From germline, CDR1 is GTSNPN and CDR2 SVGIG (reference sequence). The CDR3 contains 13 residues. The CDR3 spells CAWRARADTEAFF. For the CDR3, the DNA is TGTGCCTGGAGGGCCCGGGCAGACACTGAAGCTTTCTTT.

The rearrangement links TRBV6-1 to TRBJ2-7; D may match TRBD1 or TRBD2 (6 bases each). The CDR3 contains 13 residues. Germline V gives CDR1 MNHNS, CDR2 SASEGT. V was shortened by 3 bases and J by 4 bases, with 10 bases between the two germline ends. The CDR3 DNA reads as TGTGCCAGCAGTGAGGGGGGCCGATACGAGCAGTACGTC. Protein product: CASSEGGRYEQYV.

CDR3 bases: TGTGCCAGCAGTGAAGTTATTTTGGGGGACCGTAATGAGCAGTTCTTC. It specifies CASSEVILGDRNEQFF. The gene calls are TRBV6-1 and TRBJ2-1, with D perhaps assigned TRBD1 or TRBD2 (5 bases each). This CDR3 is built from 16 residues. Germline loops: CDR1 MNHNS, CDR2 SASEGT. The V and J ends lost 1 base and 7 bases respectively, with 17 bases between them.

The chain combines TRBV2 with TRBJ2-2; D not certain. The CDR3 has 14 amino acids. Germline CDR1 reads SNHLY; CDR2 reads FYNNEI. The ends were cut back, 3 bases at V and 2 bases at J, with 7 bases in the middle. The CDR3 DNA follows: TGTGCCAGCAGTGAGCGGCTAAACACCGGGGAGCTGTTTTTT. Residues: CASSERLNTGELFF.